This entry lists 9 T cell receptor beta chains sequenced from one sample in a study of patients and donors after allogeneic stem cell transplantation. TCRdb fed the RT-PCR reads into MiXCR, producing one record per CDR3 protein. The sample lists approximately 140,000 distinct CDR3 sequences, about two fifths seen once, with 50% in the top ten. The source material was blood, either unsorted or a sorted T cell fraction (not recorded which). Every receptor here comes from a human donor who was either an allogeneic HSCT recipient or a stem cell or donor lymphocyte infusion donor (not recorded which). It is not recorded whose cells these are; they may come from a transplant donor.

The rearrangement joins TRBV15 to TRBJ1-5, with TRBD1 identical over 9 bases. Germline V gene lookup returns CDR1 LNHNV and CDR2 YYDKDF (reference sequence). The ends lost 5 bases at V and 9 bases at J; junction bases unmatched: 8. The CDR3 runs 14 residues. This CDR3 is CATSFRDRDLPQHF. CDR3 in DNA: TGTGCCACCAGCTTCCGGGACAGGGACCTGCCCCAGCATTTT.

The chain links TRBV27 to TRBJ2-7, with a possible D match to TRBD2 (5 bases). Trimming removed 3 bases at V and 3 bases at J, with 15 bases between. The germline V gene encodes CDR1 MNHEY and CDR2 SMNVEV (reference sequence). The CDR3 runs 15 residues. Written as DNA, the CDR3 is TGTGCCAGCAGTTTCACACGGGAACCATTCTACGAGCAGTACTTC. Its protein product is CASSFTREPFYEQYF.

This clonotype was seen once. The chain recombines TRBV16 with TRBJ1-5; D unresolved. Trimming pared 0 bases from V and 4 bases from J, leaving 13 bases between. The CDR3 contains 16 residues. Germline V gives CDR1 KGHSY, CDR2 FQNENV. CDR3 amino acids: CASSQSRLDQNQPQHF. The CDR3 DNA follows: TGTGCCAGCAGCCAATCGAGGCTGGACCAAAATCAGCCCCAGCATTTT.

The chain uses TRBV9 and TRBJ2-1, with 9 nucleotides matching TRBD2. Trimming took 0 bases from V and 2 from J; bases not matched to a gene: 3. The CDR3 is made up of 16 amino acids. Germline-derived CDR1 and CDR2 are SGDLS and YYNGEE. The CDR3, as DNA: TGTGCCAGCAGCGTAGCTGGGACTAGCCCCTACAATGAGCAGTTCTTC. Amino acids: CASSVAGTSPYNEQFF.

CDR3 region: CASSPTAGSYGYTF. The CDR3, as DNA: TGCGCCAGCAGCCCGACGGCAGGGTCCTATGGCTACACCTTC. The V and J genes are TRBV4-3 and TRBJ1-2; D is possibly TRBD1 (5 bases). The germline gives CDR1 LGHNA, CDR2 YSLEER. V was cut by 4 bases and J by 4 bases, with 13 bases left in between. CDR3 length: 14 amino acids.

This clonotype was seen only a few times. V gene TRBV28 combines with J gene TRBJ1-4, with unresolved D. This CDR3 region has 12 residues. V lost 6 bases to trimming and J lost 5 bases, with 7 bases between them. Germline V gene data show CDR1 as MDHEN and CDR2 as SYDVKM. The CDR3 is CASREGNEKLFF. CDR3 coding DNA: TGTGCCAGCAGAGAAGGGAATGAAAAACTGTTTTTT.

The chain links TRBV7-2 to TRBJ2-1; D possibly corresponds to TRBD1 (6 bases). Trimming took 1 base from V and 7 from J, leaving 14 bases between them. Germline V lookup: CDR1 SGHTA, CDR2 FQGNSA. This CDR3 comprises 15 residues. CDR3 sequence (DNA): TGTGCCAGCAGCTTAGGTCCAGGGGCGGTAAATGAGCAGTTCTTC. Translation gives CASSLGPGAVNEQFF. The whole variable domain, remainder taken from reference TRBV7-2 and TRBJ2-1, is GAGVSQSPSNKVTEKGKDVELRCDPISGHTALYWYRQSLGQGLEFLIYFQGNSAPDKSGLPSDRFSAERTGGSVSTLTIQRTQQEDSAVYLCASSLGPGAVNEQFFGPGTRLTVL.

This sequence joins TRBV9 and TRBJ2-1; the match to TRBD2 covers 13 bases. CDR1 SGDLS and CDR2 YYNGEE come from the germline V gene. This CDR3 region has 16 residues. V lost 7 bases, J lost 4 bases, and 8 bases stayed unmatched. CDR3 nucleotides: TGTGCCAGCGCCGTGGGACTAGCGGGGCTGTACAATGAGCAGTTCTTC. It is translated as CASAVGLAGLYNEQFF.

In its sample, this clonotype was seen a few times. The rearrangement uses TRBV12-3 or TRBV12-4 and TRBJ2-3; D call uncertain. V was pared by 3 bases and J by 3 bases, with 7 bases between. The CDR3 runs to 13 residues. The CDR3 here is CASSLPKTDTQYF. The DNA of the CDR3 is TGTGCCAGCAGTTTGCCCAAAACAGATACGCAGTATTTT.